This is a list of T cell receptor beta chains from one sample in a study of T cells after yellow fever vaccination. TCRdb re-derived calls from the 5' RACE reads in MiXCR, one entry per CDR3 protein. The table lists over 120,000 distinct CDR3 sequences, more than 6.5% of them singletons. Sequenced material: CD4+ T cells sorted from PBMCs, taken 10 days after the yellow fever booster vaccination. These receptors all stem from a man aged 25 to 40 who received the YFV17D yellow fever vaccine. Both conserved end residues are part of each CDR3. Fields, in order: clone size, D gene, V gene, J gene, CDR3 protein, CDR3 DNA. The D gene is left open where the match is weak. Rows may omit the clone size; those that give it use once, few, many or a size class.

few,NA,TRBV5-4,TRBJ2-5,CASSLDLVRQETQYF,TGTGCCAGCAGCTTGGACCTCGTGCGGCAAGAGACCCAGTACTTC
many,TRBD2,TRBV27,TRBJ2-5,CASNLSGGRQETQYF,TGTGCCAGCAACCTTAGCGGGGGCCGGCAAGAGACCCAGTACTTC
many,TRBD1,TRBV12-3/TRBV12-4,TRBJ2-2,CASTGQGNTGELFF,TGTGCCAGCACGGGACAGGGAAACACCGGGGAGCTGTTTTTT
few,TRBD1,TRBV9,TRBJ2-5,CASSYGQGLQETQYF,TGTGCCAGCAGCTATGGACAGGGACTCCAAGAGACCCAGTACTTC
many,NA,TRBV18,TRBJ1-1,CASSPPTASIAEAFF,TGTGCCAGCTCACCACCTACCGCGAGCATCGCTGAAGCTTTCTTT
many,NA,TRBV12-3/TRBV12-4,TRBJ1-2,CASSLYGDYGYTF,TGTGCCAGCAGCCTATACGGGGACTATGGCTACACCTTC
few,NA,TRBV10-3,TRBJ2-7,CAISESITYYEQYF,TGTGCCATCAGTGAGTCGATCACATACTACGAGCAGTACTTC
many,NA,TRBV10-2,TRBJ1-3,CASNPTDSGNTIYF,TGCGCCAGCAACCCGACGGACAGTGGAAACACCATATATTTT
many,NA,TRBV15,TRBJ1-2,CATSGEGLTEGYTF,TGTGCCACCAGCGGTGAGGGTCTGACCGAGGGCTACACCTTC
many,NA,TRBV24-1,TRBJ2-1,CATSDFGSSSYNEQFF,TGTGCCACCAGTGATTTCGGCAGCAGCTCCTACAATGAGCAGTTCTTC
many,NA,TRBV20-1,TRBJ1-1,CSARDMVPAEAFF,TGCAGTGCTAGAGATATGGTCCCGGCCGAAGCTTTCTTT
NA,NA,TRBV6-6,TRBJ1-1,CASWWGREAFF,TGTGCCTCGTGGTGGGGACGAGAAGCTTTCTTT
many,NA,TRBV20-1,TRBJ1-1,CSARDGQGLGEAFF,TGCAGTGCTAGAGACGGCCAGGGGCTAGGTGAAGCTTTCTTT
few,TRBD1,TRBV7-2,TRBJ2-7,CASSLVVTGQGASYEQYF,TGTGCCAGCAGCTTAGTGGTAACGGGACAGGGGGCGTCCTACGAGCAGTACTTC
NA,TRBD2,TRBV30,TRBJ2-3,CAWAGRERHSTDTQYF,TGTGCCTGGGCCGGGCGGGAGCGTCATAGCACAGATACGCAGTATTTT
few,TRBD2,TRBV6-5,TRBJ2-7,CASSYGLAYEQYF,TGTGCCAGCAGTTACGGACTAGCCTACGAGCAGTACTTC
many,TRBD2,TRBV20-1,TRBJ2-2,CSASRGGAAGELFF,TGCAGTGCTAGTCGGGGGGGCGCAGCCGGGGAGCTGTTTTTT
many,NA,TRBV6-4,TRBJ2-3,CASSMDHTDTQYF,TGTGCCAGCAGTATGGACCACACAGATACGCAGTATTTT
few,TRBD1,TRBV28,TRBJ2-7,CASRGQGTYEQYF,TGTGCCAGCAGGGGACAGGGTACCTACGAGCAGTACTTC
few,NA,TRBV9,TRBJ1-1,CASSPGLLNTEAFF,TGTGCCAGCAGCCCGGGACTGTTGAACACTGAAGCTTTCTTT
few,TRBD1,TRBV3-1,TRBJ2-7,CASSPQHTGDEQYF,TGTGCCAGCAGCCCGCAACATACAGGGGACGAGCAGTACTTC
many,NA,TRBV19,TRBJ2-1,CASRIKGASYNEQFF,TGTGCCAGTAGAATCAAAGGTGCGTCCTACAATGAGCAGTTCTTC
few,NA,TRBV20-1,TRBJ2-1,CSARNAANEQFF,TGCAGTGCTAGGAACGCCGCCAATGAGCAGTTCTTC
many,TRBD1,TRBV27,TRBJ2-1,CASSLHYLTGGGEQFF,TGTGCCAGCAGTTTACACTACCTCACAGGGGGCGGCGAGCAGTTCTTC
NA,TRBD1,TRBV20-1,TRBJ2-3,CSARPGGRTDTQYF,TGCAGTGCTAGGCCAGGGGGTAGGACAGATACGCAGTATTTT
many,TRBD1,TRBV20-1,TRBJ2-6,CSARGQAGANVLTF,TGCAGTGCTCGCGGACAGGCCGGGGCCAACGTCCTGACTTTC
NA,TRBD2,TRBV5-6,TRBJ2-1,CAISPGTSGRSSYNEQFF,TGTGCCATCAGCCCCGGGACTAGCGGGAGGAGCTCCTACAATGAGCAGTTCTTC
many,TRBD2,TRBV5-6,TRBJ2-1,CASSFVAGGNNEQFF,TGTGCCAGCAGCTTTGTAGCGGGAGGTAACAATGAGCAGTTCTTC
many,TRBD1,TRBV6-1,TRBJ1-1,CASRQTGAAEAFF,TGTGCCAGCAGACAAACAGGGGCCGCTGAAGCTTTCTTT
NA,NA,TRBV5-1,TRBJ2-7,CASRPGTMSSYEQYF,TGCGCCAGCAGGCCTGGCACAATGAGCTCCTACGAGCAGTACTTC
NA,NA,TRBV20-1,TRBJ1-6,CSASGISGSYNSPLHF,TGCAGTGCTAGCGGGATATCTGGCTCCTATAATTCACCCCTCCACTTT
many,NA,TRBV5-1,TRBJ1-1,CATYDTNTEAFF,TGCGCCACCTACGATACGAACACTGAAGCTTTCTTT
many,NA,TRBV10-1,TRBJ2-7,CASGQTSYEQYF,TGCGCCAGCGGCCAGACTAGTTACGAGCAGTACTTC
many,NA,TRBV7-2,TRBJ2-3,CASSLPLSYLDTQYF,TGTGCCAGCAGCTTACCCCTCTCCTATCTAGATACGCAGTATTTT
NA,TRBD2,TRBV7-8,TRBJ2-3,CASSPGPAGGRNTQYF,TGTGCCAGCAGCCCCGGGCCTGCGGGAGGTCGGAATACGCAGTATTTT
many,TRBD1,TRBV5-1,TRBJ2-2,CASSKGQTNTGELFF,TGCGCCAGCAGCAAGGGACAGACTAACACCGGGGAGCTGTTTTTT
many,NA,TRBV5-4,TRBJ2-7,CASSLDTEQYF,TGTGCCAGCAGCTTGGACACCGAGCAGTACTTC